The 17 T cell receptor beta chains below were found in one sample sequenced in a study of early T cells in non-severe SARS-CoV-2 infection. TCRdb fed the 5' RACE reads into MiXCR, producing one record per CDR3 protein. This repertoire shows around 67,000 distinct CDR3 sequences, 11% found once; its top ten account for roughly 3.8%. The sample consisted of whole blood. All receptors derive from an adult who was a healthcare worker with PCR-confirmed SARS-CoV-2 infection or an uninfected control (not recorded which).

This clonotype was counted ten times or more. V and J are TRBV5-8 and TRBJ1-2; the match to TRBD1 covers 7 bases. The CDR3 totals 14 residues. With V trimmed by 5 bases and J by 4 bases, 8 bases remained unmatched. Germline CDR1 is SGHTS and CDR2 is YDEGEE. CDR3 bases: TGTGCCAGCAGACCGGGACAGCTCAGCTATGGCTACACCTTC. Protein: CASRPGQLSYGYTF.

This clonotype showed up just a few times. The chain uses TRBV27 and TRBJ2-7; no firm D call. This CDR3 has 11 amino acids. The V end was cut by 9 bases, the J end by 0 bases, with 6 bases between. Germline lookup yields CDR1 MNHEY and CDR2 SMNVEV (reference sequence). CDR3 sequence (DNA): TGTGCCAGTATGAGCTCCTACGAGCAGTACTTC. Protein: CASMSSYEQYF.

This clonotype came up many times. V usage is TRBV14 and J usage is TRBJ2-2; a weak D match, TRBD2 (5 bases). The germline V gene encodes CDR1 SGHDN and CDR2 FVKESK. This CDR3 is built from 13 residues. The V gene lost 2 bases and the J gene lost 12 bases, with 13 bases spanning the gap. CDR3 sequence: CASSQFTRDKLFF. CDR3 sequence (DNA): TGTGCCAGCAGCCAATTCACTCGGGATAAGCTGTTTTTT.

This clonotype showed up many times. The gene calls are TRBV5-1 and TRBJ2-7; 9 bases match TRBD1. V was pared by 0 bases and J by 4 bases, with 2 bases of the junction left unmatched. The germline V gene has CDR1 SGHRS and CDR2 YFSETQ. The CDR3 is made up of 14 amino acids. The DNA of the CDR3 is TGCGCCAGCAGCTTGGCGGACAGGGGATACGAGCAGTACTTC. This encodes CASSLADRGYEQYF. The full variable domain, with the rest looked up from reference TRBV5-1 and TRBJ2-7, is KAGVTQTPRYLIKTRGQQVTLSCSPISGHRSVSWYQQTPGQGLQFLFEYFSETQRNKGNFPGRFSGRQFSNSRSEMNVSTLELGDSALYLCASSLADRGYEQYFGPGTRLTVT.

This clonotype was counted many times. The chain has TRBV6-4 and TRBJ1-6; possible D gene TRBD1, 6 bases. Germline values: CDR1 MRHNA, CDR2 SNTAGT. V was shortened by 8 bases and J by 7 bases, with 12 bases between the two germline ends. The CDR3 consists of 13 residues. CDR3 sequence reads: CASGGEPNSPLHF. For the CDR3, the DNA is TGTGCCAGCGGGGGCGAACCGAATTCACCCCTCCACTTT.

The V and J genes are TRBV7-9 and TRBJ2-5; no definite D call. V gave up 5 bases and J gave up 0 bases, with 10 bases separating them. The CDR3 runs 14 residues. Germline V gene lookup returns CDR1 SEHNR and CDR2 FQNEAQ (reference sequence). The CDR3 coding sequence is TGTGCCAGCAGCCATCCTGAGTACCAAGAGACCCAGTACTTC. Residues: CASSHPEYQETQYF.

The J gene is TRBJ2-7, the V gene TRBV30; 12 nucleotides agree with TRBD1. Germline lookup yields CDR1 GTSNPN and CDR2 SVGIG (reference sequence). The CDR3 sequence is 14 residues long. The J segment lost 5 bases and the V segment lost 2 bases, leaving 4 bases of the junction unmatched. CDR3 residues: CAWSRGQGANEQYF. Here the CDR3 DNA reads TGTGCCTGGAGTCGGGGACAGGGGGCTAACGAGCAGTACTTC. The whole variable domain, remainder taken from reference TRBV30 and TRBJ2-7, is SQTIHQWPATLVQPVGSPLSLECTVEGTSNPNLYWYRQAAGRGLQLLFYSVGIGQISSEVPQNLSASRPQDRQFILSSKKLLLSDSGFYLCAWSRGQGANEQYFGPGTRLTVT.

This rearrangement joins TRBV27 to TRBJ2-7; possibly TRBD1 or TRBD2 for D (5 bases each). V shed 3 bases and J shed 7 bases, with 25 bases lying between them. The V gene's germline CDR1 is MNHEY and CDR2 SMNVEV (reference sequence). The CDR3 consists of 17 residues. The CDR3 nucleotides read TGTGCCAGCAGTTTTTTTACCGGTTCCACCGGGGCGCGGGAGCAGTACTTC. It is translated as CASSFFTGSTGAREQYF.

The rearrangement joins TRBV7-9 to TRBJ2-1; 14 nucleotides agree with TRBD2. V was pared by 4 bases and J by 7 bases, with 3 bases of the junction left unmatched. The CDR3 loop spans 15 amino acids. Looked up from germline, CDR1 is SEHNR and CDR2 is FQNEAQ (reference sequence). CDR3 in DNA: TGTGCCAGCAGCTGGGGACTAGCGGGAGTTAATGAGCAGTTCTTC. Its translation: CASSWGLAGVNEQFF.

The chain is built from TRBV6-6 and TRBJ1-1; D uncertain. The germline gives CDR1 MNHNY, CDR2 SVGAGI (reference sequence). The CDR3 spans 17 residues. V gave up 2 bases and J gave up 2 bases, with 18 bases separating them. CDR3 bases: TGTGCCAGCAGTTACCCAACGTTGGGCAGGTCTAACACTGAAGCTTTCTTT. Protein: CASSYPTLGRSNTEAFF.

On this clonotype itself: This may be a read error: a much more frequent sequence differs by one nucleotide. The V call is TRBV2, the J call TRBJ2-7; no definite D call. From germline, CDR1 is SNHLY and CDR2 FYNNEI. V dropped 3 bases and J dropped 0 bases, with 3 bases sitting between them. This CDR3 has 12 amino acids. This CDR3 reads CASSDNSYEQYF. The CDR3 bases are TGTGCCAGCAGTGACAACTCCTACGAGCAGTACTTC.

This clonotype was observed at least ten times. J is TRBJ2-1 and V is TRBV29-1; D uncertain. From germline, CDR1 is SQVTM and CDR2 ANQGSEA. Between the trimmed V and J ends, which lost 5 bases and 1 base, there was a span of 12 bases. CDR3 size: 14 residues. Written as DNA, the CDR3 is TGCAGCGTTCCTAACGGGCCATCCTACAATGAGCAGTTCTTC. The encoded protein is CSVPNGPSYNEQFF.

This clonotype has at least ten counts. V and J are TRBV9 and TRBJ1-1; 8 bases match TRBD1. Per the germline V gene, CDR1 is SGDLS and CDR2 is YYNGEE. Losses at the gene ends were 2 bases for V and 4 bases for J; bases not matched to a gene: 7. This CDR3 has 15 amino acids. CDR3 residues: CASSVQGAGSTEAFF. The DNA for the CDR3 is TGTGCCAGCAGCGTCCAGGGGGCAGGTAGCACTGAAGCTTTCTTT.

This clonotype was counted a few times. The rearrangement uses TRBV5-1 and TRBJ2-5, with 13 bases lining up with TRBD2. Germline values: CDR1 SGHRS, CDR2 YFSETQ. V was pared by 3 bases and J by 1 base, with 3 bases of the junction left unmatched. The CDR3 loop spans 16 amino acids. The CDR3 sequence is CASSSGLAGIQETQYF. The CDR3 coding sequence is TGCGCCAGCAGCTCGGGACTAGCGGGGATCCAAGAGACCCAGTACTTC. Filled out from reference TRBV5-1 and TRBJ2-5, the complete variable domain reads KAGVTQTPRYLIKTRGQQVTLSCSPISGHRSVSWYQQTPGQGLQFLFEYFSETQRNKGNFPGRFSGRQFSNSRSEMNVSTLELGDSALYLCASSSGLAGIQETQYFGPGTRLLVL.

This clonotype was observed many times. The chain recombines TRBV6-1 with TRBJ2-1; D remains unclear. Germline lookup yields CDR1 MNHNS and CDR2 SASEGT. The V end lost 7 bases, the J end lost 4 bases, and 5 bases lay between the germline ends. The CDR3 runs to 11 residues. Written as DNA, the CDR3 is TGTGCCAGCAACGGTTACAATGAGCAGTTCTTC. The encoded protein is CASNGYNEQFF.

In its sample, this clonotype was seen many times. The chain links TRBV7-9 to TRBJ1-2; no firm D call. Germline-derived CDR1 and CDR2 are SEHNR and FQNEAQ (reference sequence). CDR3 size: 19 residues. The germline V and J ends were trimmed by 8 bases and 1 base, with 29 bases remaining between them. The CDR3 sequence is CASSPLSSTTDVNNYGYTF. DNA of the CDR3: TGTGCCAGCTCACCTCTTTCCTCTACTACGGACGTTAATAACTATGGCTACACCTTC.

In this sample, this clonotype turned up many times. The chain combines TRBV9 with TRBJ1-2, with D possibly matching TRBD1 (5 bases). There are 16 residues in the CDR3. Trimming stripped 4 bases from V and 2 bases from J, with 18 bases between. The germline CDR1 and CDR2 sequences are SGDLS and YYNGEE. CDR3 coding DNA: TGTGCCAGCAGCTCCCTTTCGGGGCAGGCGAACTATGGCTACACCTTC. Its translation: CASSSLSGQANYGYTF.